Detailed here is one T cell receptor beta chain. What it recognizes is unknown. CDR1 and CDR2 from the germline V gene are MNHEY and SVGAGI. The germline V and J ends were trimmed by 4 bases and 1 base, with 13 bases remaining between them. CDR3 length: 15 residues. Primers included in the PCR were 60 Vbeta and 13 Jbeta primers. The assay was immunoSEQ multiplex PCR, and TCRdb's table has in-frame clones only and misses some. Here the sample spans 150,000 to 200,000 clones, about three quarters being singletons. This sample was included in a study of cytomegalovirus exposure and HLA in healthy donors. Findings and limits, study-wide: The authors excluded some V segments, including TRBV6-2 and TRBV6-3, as indistinguishable. An analysis was carried out later, and it reportedly showed fewer N-insertions in an Asian-associated ancestry cluster than the approximately 680-donor mean.

The sequence was collected from a woman aged 40-49 years in good health and CMV-seropositive. Sequenced material: PBMCs. The V call is TRBV6-5, the J call TRBJ1-1; possible D gene TRBD1, 5 bases. The CDR3 DNA sequence: TGTGCCAGCAGTTCCTCTGGGGCCGGGAACACTGAAGCTTTCTTT. Encoded protein: CASSSSGAGNTEAFF.